A selection of T cell receptor beta chains follows, all from one sample in a study of cytomegalovirus exposure and HLA in healthy donors. TCRdb keeps only in-frame clones here, not all; method: immunoSEQ multiplex PCR. The table shows tens of thousands of clones, with 85% to 95% occurring only once. Sample: PBMCs. These receptors were collected from a woman under 30 in good health and CMV-seropositive. The CDR3 runs from the conserved cysteine through the conserved F or W.

TRBJ2-7	TRBV28	CASGSRDTPYEQYF
TRBJ1-2	TRBV19	CASSMFFGPGKGYYGYTF
TRBJ1-2	TRBV15	CATSSGTGDSRYGYTF
TRBJ2-1	TRBV7-2	CASSALRGEQFF
TRBJ1-5	TRBV16	CASSSRDRVDQPQHF
TRBJ1-2	TRBV7-9	CASSPDQGDRGRYGYTF
TRBJ1-1	TRBV7-9	CASSLKGAGGEAFF
TRBJ1-3	TRBV25-1	CACPRISGNTIYF
TRBJ2-1	TRBV13	CASSLPAASGRKYNEQFF
TRBJ1-1	TRBV28	CASTLGTGDEAFF
TRBJ2-1	TRBV9	CASSPPDSNEQFF
TRBJ1-1	TRBV19	CASSPRGVSSTEAFF
TRBJ2-7	TRBV9	CASSGLAGSYEQYF
TRBJ2-7	TRBV5-1	CASSLPGQGLQEQYF
TRBJ2-2	TRBV4-3	CASSQRQGGTGELFF
TRBJ2-7	TRBV14	CASGTLDYEQYF
TRBJ2-1	TRBV2	CASSSGTSGNEQFF
TRBJ1-1	TRBV9	CASSVGQANTEAFF
TRBJ2-3	TRBV4-3	CASSPWTSGYTDTQYF
TRBJ2-5	TRBV19	CASSITGGQETQYF
TRBJ2-2	TRBV9	CASSASTGETGELFF
TRBJ2-1	TRBV6-4	CASSETIAGGPLHEQFF
TRBJ2-5	TRBV9	CASNRGSDQETQYF
TRBJ1-5	TRBV19	CASSIVRGQGSSNQPQHF
TRBJ2-4	TRBV4-3	CASSQLKGQRGEDLAKNIQYF
TRBJ1-1	TRBV28	CASSLLTGGTEAFF
TRBJ2-7	TRBV7-6	CASSLGDSTYEQYF
TRBJ2-1	TRBV6-5	CASSLRGSNNEQFF
TRBJ2-1	TRBV10-3	CASGTDYNEQFF
TRBJ1-3	TRBV6-1	CASSVQTGTGGNTIYF
TRBJ2-1	TRBV27	CASRTSGRAKSYNEQFF
TRBJ2-1	TRBV7-2	CASTFAGGPYNEQFF
TRBJ2-1	TRBV29-1	CSVAITQGIGNEQFF
TRBJ2-7	TRBV9	CASSAAWAGVGEQYF
TRBJ2-7	TRBV6-1	CASDRDGLQEQYF
TRBJ2-7	TRBV19	CASSREVTSSYEQYF
TRBJ2-3	TRBV2	CAITVSVDTQYF
TRBJ2-7	TRBV10-2	CASSVRAYEQYF
TRBJ1-5	TRBV10-3	CAISSFGLNENQPQHF
TRBJ2-1	TRBV25-1	CASQTGEVQDEQFF
TRBJ2-3	TRBV2	CASPPREAGGIDTQYF
TRBJ2-1	TRBV19	CASSTDRVLYNEQFF
TRBJ2-7	TRBV7-3	CASRRGTGGNYEQYF
TRBJ1-4	TRBV4-3	CASSQEGRGAEKLFF
TRBJ1-2	TRBV28	CASSPTGGLIDGYTF
TRBJ2-1	TRBV19	CASSMGTVLYGRNEQFF
TRBJ1-2	TRBV28	CASSLLRRVPSGYGYTF
TRBJ1-5	TRBV19	CASSIHGGSNQPQHF
TRBJ2-5	TRBV5-8	CASSFEGVGTQYF
TRBJ2-3	TRBV10-3	CATGPAGEPYTQYF
TRBJ1-2	TRBV5-1	CASSSQQQGKSGYTF
TRBJ1-2	TRBV28	CASSRPQDRHWTF
TRBJ2-7	TRBV27	CASSLNPGTGGEQYF
TRBJ1-5	TRBV6-5	CAVRATGKNQPQHF
TRBJ1-2	TRBV5-8	CASSLAPGSPGYTF